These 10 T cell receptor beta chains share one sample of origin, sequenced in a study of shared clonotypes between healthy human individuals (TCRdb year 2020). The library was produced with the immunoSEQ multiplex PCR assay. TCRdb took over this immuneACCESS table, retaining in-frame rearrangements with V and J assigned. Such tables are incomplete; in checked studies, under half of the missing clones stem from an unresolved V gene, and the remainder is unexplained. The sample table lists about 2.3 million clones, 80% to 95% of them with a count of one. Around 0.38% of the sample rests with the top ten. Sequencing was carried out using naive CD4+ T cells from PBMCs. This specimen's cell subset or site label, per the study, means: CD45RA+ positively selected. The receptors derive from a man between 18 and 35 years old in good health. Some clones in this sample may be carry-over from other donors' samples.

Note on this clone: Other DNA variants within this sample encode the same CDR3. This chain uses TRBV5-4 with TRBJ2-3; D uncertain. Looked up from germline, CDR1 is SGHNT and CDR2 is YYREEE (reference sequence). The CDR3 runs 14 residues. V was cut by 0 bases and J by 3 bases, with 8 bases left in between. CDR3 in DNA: TGTGCCAGCAGCTTGGGACTCGGAACAGATACGCAGTATTTT. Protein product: CASSLGLGTDTQYF.

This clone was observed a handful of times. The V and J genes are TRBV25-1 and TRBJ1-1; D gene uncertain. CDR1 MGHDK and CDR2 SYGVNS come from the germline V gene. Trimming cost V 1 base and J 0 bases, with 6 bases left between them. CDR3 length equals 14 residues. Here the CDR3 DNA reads TGTGCCAGCAGTGAATGGCGGATGAACACTGAAGCTTTCTTT. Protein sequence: CASSEWRMNTEAFF.

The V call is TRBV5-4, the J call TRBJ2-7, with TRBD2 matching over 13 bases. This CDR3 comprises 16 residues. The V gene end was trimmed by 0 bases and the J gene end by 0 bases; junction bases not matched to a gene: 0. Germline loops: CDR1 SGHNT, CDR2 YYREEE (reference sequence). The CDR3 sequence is CASSLGTSGSSYEQYF. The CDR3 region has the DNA TGTGCCAGCAGCTTGGGGACTAGCGGGAGCTCCTACGAGCAGTACTTC.

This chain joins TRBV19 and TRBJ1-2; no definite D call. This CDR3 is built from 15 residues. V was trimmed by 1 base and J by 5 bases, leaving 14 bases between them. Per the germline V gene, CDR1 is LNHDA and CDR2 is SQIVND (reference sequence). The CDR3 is CASSIVGAAEYGYTF. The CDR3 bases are TGTGCCAGTAGTATAGTCGGCGCCGCGGAGTATGGCTACACCTTC.

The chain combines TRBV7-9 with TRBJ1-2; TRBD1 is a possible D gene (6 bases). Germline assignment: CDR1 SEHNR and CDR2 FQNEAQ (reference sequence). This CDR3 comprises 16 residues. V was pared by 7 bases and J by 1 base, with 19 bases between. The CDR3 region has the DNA TGTGCCAGCAACCAAGCACAGGGCTCTAGTAACTATGGCTACACCTTC. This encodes CASNQAQGSSNYGYTF.

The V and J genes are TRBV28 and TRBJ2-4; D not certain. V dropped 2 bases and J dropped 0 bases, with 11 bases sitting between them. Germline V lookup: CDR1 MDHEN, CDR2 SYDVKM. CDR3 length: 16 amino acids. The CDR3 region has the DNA TGTGCCAGCAGTTTAACCGGTACACTAGCCAAAAACATTCAGTACTTC. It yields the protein CASSLTGTLAKNIQYF.

CDR3 nucleotides: TGTGCCAGCAGCACTCCAGGCACGGGGTTTTACGAGCAGTACTTC. Its translation: CASSTPGTGFYEQYF. The chain joins TRBV28 to TRBJ2-7, with D maybe TRBD2 (5 bases). Germline V CDR1 and CDR2: MDHEN, SYDVKM. The CDR3 runs to 15 residues. V was cut by 6 bases and J by 4 bases, with 19 bases left in between. Drawing the rest from reference TRBV28 and TRBJ2-7, the complete variable domain is DVKVTQSSRYLVKRTGEKVFLECVQDMDHENMFWYRQDPGLGLRLIYFSYDVKMKEKGDIPEGYSVSREKKERFSLILESASTNQTSMYLCASSTPGTGFYEQYFGPGTRLTVT.

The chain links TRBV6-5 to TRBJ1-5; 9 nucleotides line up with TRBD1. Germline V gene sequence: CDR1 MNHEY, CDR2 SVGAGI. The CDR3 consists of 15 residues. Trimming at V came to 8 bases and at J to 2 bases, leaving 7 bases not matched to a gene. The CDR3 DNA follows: TGTGCCAGCGGTGGACAGGGGTTCGGCAATCAGCCCCAGCATTTT. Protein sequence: CASGGQGFGNQPQHF.

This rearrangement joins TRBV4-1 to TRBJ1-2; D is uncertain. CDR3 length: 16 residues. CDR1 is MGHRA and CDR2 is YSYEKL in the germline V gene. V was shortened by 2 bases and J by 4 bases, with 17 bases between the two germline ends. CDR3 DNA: TGCGCCAGCAGCCAAAACCCCCCCCTAAGGAGCTATGGCTACACCTTC. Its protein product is CASSQNPPLRSYGYTF.

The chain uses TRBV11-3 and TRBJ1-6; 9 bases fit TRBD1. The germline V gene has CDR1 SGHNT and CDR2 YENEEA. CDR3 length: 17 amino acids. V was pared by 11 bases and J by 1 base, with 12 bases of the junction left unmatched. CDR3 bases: TGTGCCCAGGTTATGGACAGGGGTAGGTCCTATAATTCACCCCTCCACTTT. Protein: CAQVMDRGRSYNSPLHF.